One and the same sample provided the 16 T cell receptor beta chains below, sequenced in a study of blood T cells in healthy people across ages. The second PCR ran about 7 to 12 cycles with a sample-barcoded 5' primer and J-beta primers. Using its own MiXCR run on the 5' RACE reads, TCRdb lists one record per CDR3 protein. The sample has roughly 800,000 distinct CDR3 sequences, 55% to 70% seen once. The sequencing sample was made of blood. Receptors were obtained from a young man in good health.

The V gene is TRBV11-1, the J gene TRBJ2-4; D remains ambiguous. Looked up from germline, CDR1 is SGHAT and CDR2 is FQDESV (reference sequence). The CDR3 is 13 residues long. Deletions cut 1 base from V and 7 bases from J, with 8 bases between. The CDR3, as DNA: TGTGCCAGCAGCTTAGTGTTGGGGAACATTCAGTACTTC. Translation: CASSLVLGNIQYF.

The sample holds one count of this clonotype. One end of the junction is discordant with germline, which a read error may explain. The V gene is TRBV5-1, the J gene TRBJ2-7; D is undetermined. In germline, CDR1 is SGHRS, CDR2 YFSETQ. The CDR3 spans 11 residues. The CDR3 region has the DNA TGCGCCAACAGCTTTGGTCGGGAGCAGTACTTC. Translation gives CANSFGREQYF.

This chain links TRBV28 with TRBJ1-6; D gene uncertain. This CDR3 comprises 14 residues. CDR1 MDHEN and CDR2 SYDVKM come from the germline V gene. Deletions cut 5 bases from V and 6 bases from J, with 11 bases between. The CDR3 nucleotides read TGTGCCAGCAGTGTTACGGGTACTAATTCACCCCTCCACTTT. Translated: CASSVTGTNSPLHF.

This chain connects TRBV20-1 to TRBJ2-5; TRBD2 might be the D (6 bases). The V gene's germline CDR1 is DFQATT and CDR2 SNEGSKA (reference sequence). V was shortened by 3 bases and J by 11 bases, with 13 bases between the two germline ends. The CDR3 contains 11 residues. Here the CDR3 DNA reads TGCAGTGCTAGCCGGGACTCAGAGCAGTACTTC. Protein: CSASRDSEQYF.

V gene TRBV20-1 combines with J gene TRBJ2-1; TRBD2 matches at 8 bases. This CDR3 contains 14 residues. Germline CDR1 DFQATT, CDR2 SNEGSKA (reference sequence). The J segment lost 8 bases and the V segment lost 7 bases, leaving 13 bases of the junction unmatched. For the CDR3, the DNA is TGCAGTGTCCTCGGGACTAGACAAAGTCATGAGCAGTTCTTC. Amino acids: CSVLGTRQSHEQFF.

The rearrangement uses TRBV6-5 and TRBJ2-7; a weak D match, TRBD1 (6 bases). CDR1 is MNHEY, CDR2 SVGAGI, per germline. With 5 bases removed from V and 7 bases from J, the gap between germline ends came to 18 bases. This CDR3 contains 14 residues. The CDR3 DNA is TGTGCCAGCAGTAAACAGGGCTCTACGATTGAGCAGTACTTC. Protein sequence: CASSKQGSTIEQYF.

This clonotype was seen many times. V gene TRBV29-1 combines with J gene TRBJ2-3; D is perhaps TRBD1 (6 bases). Trimming took off 7 bases at V and 4 bases at J, with 18 bases between the two ends. The CDR3 loop spans 14 amino acids. Germline values: CDR1 SQVTM, CDR2 ANQGSEA. In nucleotides, the CDR3 is TGCAGCGCAAAATCAGCCCAGGGGTCAGATACGCAGTATTTT. This codes for CSAKSAQGSDTQYF.

This sequence joins TRBV20-1 and TRBJ2-1; TRBD1 matches at 7 bases. CDR1 is DFQATT and CDR2 is SNEGSKA in the germline V gene (reference sequence). This CDR3 has 15 residues. With 3 bases clipped from V and 3 bases from J, the junction kept 8 bases outside the gene matches. Here the CDR3 reads CSASRRAGGYNEQFF. In DNA form, the CDR3 reads TGCAGTGCTAGTCGCCGGGCAGGGGGCTACAATGAGCAGTTCTTC.

The genes are TRBV6-5 and TRBJ2-1, with 8 bases matching TRBD2. Germline CDR1 and CDR2: MNHEY and SVGAGI. The CDR3 contains 15 residues. V trimming: 6 bases; J trimming: 8 bases; junction bases outside the gene matches: 12. CDR3 sequence (DNA): TGTGCCAGCAGGATGAGCGGGAGTAAGGGAGATGAGCAGTTCTTC. Translating it yields CASRMSGSKGDEQFF.

The V and J genes are TRBV4-2 and TRBJ2-7; tentatively, D is TRBD2 (6 bases). Germline assignment: CDR1 LGHNA and CDR2 YNFKEQ. This CDR3 has 13 amino acids. Trimming took 1 base from V and 7 from J, leaving 11 bases between them. The CDR3 loop is CASSQGRDREQYF. CDR3 nucleotide sequence: TGTGCCAGCAGCCAAGGGAGGGATCGGGAGCAGTACTTC.

The chain carries TRBV20-1 and TRBJ2-1; 9 positions agree with TRBD1. The CDR3 sequence is 13 residues long. The junction had 6 bases not matched to a gene; V was cut back by 6 bases and J by 6 bases. Germline V gene lookup returns CDR1 DFQATT and CDR2 SNEGSKA (reference sequence). The CDR3 DNA is TGCAGTGCGGGCCGGGACAGGGTCAATGAGCAGTTCTTC. This gives the protein CSAGRDRVNEQFF.

In regard to this clonotype: Sequence at one end of the junction differs from germline and may be a read error. The rearrangement joins TRBV24-1 to TRBJ2-5, with a tentative D call TRBD2 (6 bases). Germline V gene data show CDR1 as KGHDR and CDR2 as SFDVKD. There are 16 residues in the CDR3. The CDR3 DNA follows: TGTGCCACCAGTGATTCCCGGAGGGCAATGGGAGAGGCCCAGTACTTC. It codes for CATSDSRRAMGEAQYF.

The gene calls are TRBV3-1 and TRBJ2-3; D is unclear. There are 13 residues in the CDR3. V was cut by 0 bases and J by 5 bases, with 6 bases left in between. Germline-derived CDR1 and CDR2 are LGHDT and YNNKEL (reference sequence). The CDR3 reads CASSQERRDTQYF. In DNA form, the CDR3 reads TGTGCCAGCAGCCAAGAGAGGCGAGATACGCAGTATTTT.

The gene calls are TRBV7-9 and TRBJ1-5; 10 bases align to TRBD1. The V and J ends lost 4 bases and 1 base, in that order; junction bases with no gene match: 10. The CDR3 runs to 18 residues. The germline V gene has CDR1 SEHNR and CDR2 FQNEAQ (reference sequence). This chain's CDR3 is CASSSYGTGAWSNQPQHF. DNA for the CDR3: TGTGCCAGCAGCTCCTACGGGACAGGGGCTTGGAGCAATCAGCCCCAGCATTTT.

The chain links TRBV29-1 to TRBJ2-4; 9 bases fit TRBD1. Near its end, the DNA agrees better with TRBJ2-5, so the J call may be wrong. The CDR3 is 15 amino acids. The germline CDR1 and CDR2 sequences are SQVTM and ANQGSEA. CDR3 sequence: CSVEDGGQGKETQYF. CDR3 sequence (DNA): TGCAGCGTTGAAGATGGGGGACAGGGAAAAGAGACCCAGTACTTC.

This clonotype was detected only a few times. The chain has TRBV29-1 and TRBJ2-3; no definite D call. The CDR3 is 11 residues long. Germline-derived CDR1 and CDR2 are SQVTM and ANQGSEA. Trimming cost V 5 bases and J 4 bases, with 7 bases left between them. Here the CDR3 DNA reads TGCAGCGTTCGGACGCCAGATACGCAGTATTTT. It codes for CSVRTPDTQYF.